This is a list of T cell receptor beta chains from one sample in a study of blood T cells in healthy people across ages. A single record per CDR3 protein comes from TCRdb applying MiXCR to the 5' RACE reads. This sample has about 1.5 million distinct CDR3 sequences, with roughly 43% found just once. Sequencing was carried out using blood. The receptors come from a woman aged 18 to 35 in good health. Both conserved end residues are part of each CDR3. A D gene is named only where the DNA matches it firmly. The size of a clone is reported for some rows only, either as once, few or many, or as a class for expanded clones.

j_call v_call clone_size d_call cdr3_nt cdr3_aa
TRBJ1-2 TRBV14 few . TGTGCCAGCAGCCAAGCCGAGGGAAGTGGCTACACCTTC CASSQAEGSGYTF
TRBJ1-1 TRBV4-1 few . TGCGCCAGCAGCCAAGGACGCGAAAAAGGGGTTCGGAACACTGAAGCTTTCTTT CASSQGREKGVRNTEAFF
TRBJ2-1 TRBV29-1 . . TGCAGCGTTGAGGGGCGCCTAGCGTCCACCAATGAGCAGTTCTTC CSVEGRLASTNEQFF
TRBJ1-6 TRBV9 . TRBD1 TGTGCCAGCAGCGGGACAGGTTGGGATTCACCCCTCCACTTT CASSGTGWDSPLHF
TRBJ2-7 TRBV20-1 . . TGCAGTGCTAGAGAGGATTTTCAGCGAGTGGACGAGCAGTACTTC CSAREDFQRVDEQYF
TRBJ1-5 TRBV6-5 many TRBD1 TGTGCCAGCAGTTACTTGGCAGGGGGGGATCAGCCCCAGCATTTT CASSYLAGGDQPQHF
TRBJ2-1 TRBV6-2/TRBV6-3 . . TGTGCCAGCAGATCCCCTACCTCCTACAATGAGCAGTTCTTC CASRSPTSYNEQFF
TRBJ1-2 TRBV6-1 . . TGTGCCAGCAGCGTGACAAGAAGCTATGGCTACACCTTC CASSVTRSYGYTF
TRBJ2-3 TRBV7-2 few . TGTGCCAGCAGCCCGGGACTCCGAGCAGATACGCAGTATTTT CASSPGLRADTQYF
TRBJ1-6 TRBV10-3 . . TGTGCCATCAGCGCGGGACAAGATAATTCACCCCTCCACTTT CAISAGQDNSPLHF
TRBJ2-5 TRBV18 few . TGTGCCAGCTCACCAGGCATGGAGACCCAGTACTTC CASSPGMETQYF
TRBJ2-3 TRBV7-9 . . TGTGCCAGCCGTCAGGACGATCGTAGGGTCCCAGATACGCAGTATTTT CASRQDDRRVPDTQYF
TRBJ1-2 TRBV6-6 once . TGTGCCAGCGGGCACTCGACAGGCTATGGCTACACCTTC CASGHSTGYGYTF
TRBJ2-5 TRBV7-2 many . TGTGCCAGCAGCTTAGGGTCCGAGACCCAGTACTTC CASSLGSETQYF
TRBJ2-1 TRBV23-1 . TRBD1 TGCGCCAGCAGTCAACGTCGGACAGGGATTCCCAATGAGCAGTTCTTC CASSQRRTGIPNEQFF
TRBJ2-7 TRBV27 . . TGTGCCAGCACCCCAGCGGTAAAGGGCTACAATGAGCAGTACTTC CASTPAVKGYNEQYF
TRBJ2-7 TRBV27 few TRBD2 TGTGCCAGCAGTCACTACCTAGCGGGACACGACGAGCAGTACTTC CASSHYLAGHDEQYF
TRBJ2-7 TRBV20-1 . . TGCAGTGCTAGGGGGACCAATCCCTACGAGCAGTACTTC CSARGTNPYEQYF
TRBJ2-3 TRBV13 few . TGTGCCAGCAGCCCCCGTCCAGGCACAGATACGCAGTATTTT CASSPRPGTDTQYF
TRBJ1-1 TRBV12-3/TRBV12-4 . . TGTGCCAGCAGGCCGTCGCTAATGAACACTGAAGCTTTCTTT CASRPSLMNTEAFF
TRBJ2-1 TRBV7-2 . . TGTGCCAGCAGCTTAGGCTGGGGTCTAGGGTCCTACAATGAGCAGTTCTTC CASSLGWGLGSYNEQFF
TRBJ2-7 TRBV2 few . TGTGCCAGCAGGTTTAGCCACGAGCAGTACTTC CASRFSHEQYF
TRBJ2-5 TRBV5-1 . TRBD2 TGCGCCAGCAGCGCAAATAGCGGGCCTTTTGGCGAGACCCAGTACTTC CASSANSGPFGETQYF
TRBJ2-1 TRBV5-1 few . TGCGCCAGCAGCTTGGTACAGGGGAGGTACAATGAGCAGTTCTTC CASSLVQGRYNEQFF
TRBJ2-1 TRBV5-1 few . TGCGCCAGCAGCTCCGAGCCGGGACTGGCCTACAATGAGCAGTTCTTC CASSSEPGLAYNEQFF
TRBJ1-2 TRBV30 few TRBD1 TGTGCCTGGGGACAGGGCGTATACGGCTACACCTTC CAWGQGVYGYTF
TRBJ1-2 TRBV20-1 . . TGCAGTGTGATCAGGGATGGCTACACCTTC CSVIRDGYTF
TRBJ2-7 TRBV7-2 . . TGTGCCAGCAGCTCGGACACGGTAGGAGAGCAGTACTTC CASSSDTVGEQYF
TRBJ2-1 TRBV12-3/TRBV12-4 many . TGTGCCAGCAGTGGGACCGTGCTTTCCGGCTACAATGAGCAGTTCTTC CASSGTVLSGYNEQFF